This T cell receptor (beta chain) emerged from a study of cytomegalovirus exposure and HLA in healthy donors. The assay was immunoSEQ multiplex PCR, and TCRdb's table has in-frame clones only and misses some. The sample has under 250,000 clones, 80% to 90% seen once. Findings of the study overall: In vitro confirmation showed a few CMV-associated chains to be CMV antigen specific.

With regard to this clone: Its antigen is not known.

The sequencing input was PBMCs. This TCR was recovered from a young woman in good health and CMV-seropositive.

The CDR3: CASSLRWGRDLDRQETQYF. The CDR3 nucleotides are TGTGCCAGCAGCTTGCGCTGGGGGAGGGACCTAGATAGGCAAGAGACCCAGTACTTC. V and J are TRBV5-6 and TRBJ2-5; the match to TRBD2 covers 7 bases. V dropped 1 base and J dropped 2; count of bases not matched to a gene: 17. CDR1 is SGHDT and CDR2 is YYEEEE in the germline V gene. The CDR3 runs to 19 residues. The variable domain in full, completed from reference TRBV5-6 and TRBJ2-5, reads DAGVTQSPTHLIKTRGQQVTLRCSPKSGHDTVSWYQQALGQGPQFIFQYYEEEERQRGNFPDRFSGHQFPNYSSELNVNALLLGDSALYLCASSLRWGRDLDRQETQYFGPGTRLLVL.